This paragraph covers one T cell receptor (beta chain) sequence. The data were taken from a study of blood T cell repertoires in COVID-19. Study background: Samples representing acute and convalescent COVID-19 were sourced from the United States, Italy and Spain. T cells, B-cell-depleted T cells, or PBMCs supplied cDNA or gDNA.

In the original analysis: Researchers report that nucleated cell counts were estimated from reference gene primer amplification. Profiled with immunoSEQ multiplex PCR; TCRdb holds only in-frame clones, not every one. V and J calls and clone size come straight from that table; D and trimming were deduced from the DNA. The sample carries some 100,000 clones, roughly 84% recorded once. The specimen was peripheral blood. The TCR originated in a human donor in a cohort sampled during active COVID-19.

CDR3: CASSLGDRGQTEAFF. In DNA form, the CDR3 reads TGCGCCAGCAGCTTGGGGGACAGGGGGCAAACTGAAGCTTTCTTT. The chain uses TRBV5-1 and TRBJ1-1; 12 bases fit TRBD1. CDR3 length: 15 amino acids. With V trimmed by 0 bases and J by 5 bases, 2 bases remained unmatched. The germline CDR1 and CDR2 sequences are SGHRS and YFSETQ. Variable domain in full (rest from reference TRBV5-1 and TRBJ1-1): KAGVTQTPRYLIKTRGQQVTLSCSPISGHRSVSWYQQTPGQGLQFLFEYFSETQRNKGNFPGRFSGRQFSNSRSEMNVSTLELGDSALYLCASSLGDRGQTEAFFGQGTRLTVV.